Given below is one TCR beta chain in context. The antigen is unknown. Sequence at one end of the junction differs from germline and may be a read error. Per the germline V gene, CDR1 is ENHRY and CDR2 is SYGVKD. This CDR3 is 14 amino acids long. These data originate in a study of T cell responses to AZD1222 COVID-19 vaccine. Broader study findings: Researchers took repertoire samples only after the peak T cell response had come.

The table came from immunoSEQ multiplex PCR; TCRdb's copy has only in-frame clones and leaves some out. The table lists 180,000 or so clones, 75% to 90% of them singletons. The sequencing here drew on peripheral blood, taken 28 days after the second dose of the MenACWY control vaccine. The sequence derives from an adult who received the MenACWY meningococcal vaccine as a control. This chain joins TRBV10-3 and TRBJ2-7; D possibly corresponds to TRBD2 (6 bases). DNA for the CDR3: TGTGCCATCGGTGAAATGGCGGGGTCCTACGAGCAGTACTTC. Its protein product is CAIGEMAGSYEQYF.